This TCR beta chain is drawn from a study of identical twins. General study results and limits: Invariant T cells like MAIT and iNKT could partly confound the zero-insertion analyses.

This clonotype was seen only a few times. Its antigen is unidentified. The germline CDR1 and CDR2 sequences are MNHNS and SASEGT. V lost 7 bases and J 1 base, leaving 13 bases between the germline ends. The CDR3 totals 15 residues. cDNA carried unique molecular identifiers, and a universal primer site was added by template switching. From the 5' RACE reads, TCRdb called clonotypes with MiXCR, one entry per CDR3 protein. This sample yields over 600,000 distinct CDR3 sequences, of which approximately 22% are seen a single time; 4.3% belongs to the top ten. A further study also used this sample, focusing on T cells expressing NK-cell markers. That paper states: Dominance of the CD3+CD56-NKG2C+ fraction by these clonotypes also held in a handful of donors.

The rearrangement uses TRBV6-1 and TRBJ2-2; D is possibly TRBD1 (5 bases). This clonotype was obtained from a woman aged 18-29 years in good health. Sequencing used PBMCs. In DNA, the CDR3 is TGTGCCAGCACCCTAGGGGCGCTGAACACCGGGGAGCTGTTTTTT. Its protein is CASTLGALNTGELFF.